Listed here are 27 T cell receptor beta chains from one sample, sequenced in a study of cytomegalovirus exposure and HLA in healthy donors. The protocol was immunoSEQ multiplex PCR, while the TCRdb copy is restricted to in-frame clones and leaves out a portion. The sample has tens of thousands of clones, about 89% seen once. The source material was PBMCs. These receptors came from a woman aged 18-29 years in good health and CMV-seronegative.

The chain joins TRBV6-1 to TRBJ1-2, with a weak D call TRBD1 (6 bases). Germline V gene sequence: CDR1 MNHNS, CDR2 SASEGT. The V gene lost 5 bases and the J gene lost 4 bases, with 17 bases spanning the gap. The CDR3 is 15 residues long. CDR3 in amino acids: CASSRTELVLYGYTF. The CDR3 DNA sequence: TGTGCCAGCAGTAGGACAGAGTTAGTACTCTATGGCTACACCTTC.

CDR3 DNA: TGCGCCAGCAGCTTGGTCGGGTCGCTAGACGAGCAGTACTTC. As protein: CASSLVGSLDEQYF. The gene calls are TRBV5-1 and TRBJ2-7; D uncertain. Per the germline V gene, CDR1 is SGHRS and CDR2 is YFSETQ. With 0 bases removed from V and 5 bases from J, the gap between germline ends came to 12 bases. CDR3 length equals 14 residues.

This chain uses TRBV4-2 with TRBJ2-3, with D perhaps TRBD2 (5 bases). V was cut by 1 base and J by 3 bases, with 17 bases left in between. There are 17 residues in the CDR3. Germline lookup yields CDR1 LGHNA and CDR2 YNFKEQ. The CDR3 nucleotides read TGTGCCAGCAGCCAAGGGCACGGGGTAGCCGGTACAGATACGCAGTATTTT. Translated, it gives CASSQGHGVAGTDTQYF.

V usage is TRBV15 and J usage is TRBJ2-1, with 8 positions matching TRBD2. The CDR3 length is 13 residues. Trimming removed 9 bases from V and 9 bases from J; junction bases left unmatched: 10. The germline CDR1 and CDR2 sequences are LNHNV and YYDKDF (reference sequence). CDR3 in DNA: TGTGCCACTCGGTTGACGGGAGGGCTTGAGCAGTTCTTC. Its protein is CATRLTGGLEQFF.

This clone was recorded once. This chain links TRBV4-2 with TRBJ1-2, with D perhaps matching TRBD1 (5 bases). The CDR3 loop spans 16 amino acids. Trimming pared 1 base from V and 2 bases from J, leaving 14 bases between. From germline, CDR1 is LGHNA and CDR2 YNFKEQ. Written as DNA, the CDR3 is TGTGCCAGCAGCCAAGGTATAGAGAAGGGGAACTATGGCTACACCTTC. Encoded protein: CASSQGIEKGNYGYTF.

The CDR3 sequence is CAWNIGSLYEQYF. In DNA form, the CDR3 reads TGTGCCTGGAATATCGGGAGCCTCTACGAGCAGTACTTC. The chain couples TRBV30 to TRBJ2-7; D perhaps matches TRBD2 (6 bases). Trimming stripped 4 bases from V and 3 bases from J, with 13 bases between. CDR3 length: 13 residues. Germline V gene data show CDR1 as GTSNPN and CDR2 as SVGIG (reference sequence).

Comments on this clone: Germline is not matched at one junction end, which may reflect a read error. This sequence joins TRBV7-8 and TRBJ1-3, with a possible D match to TRBD1 (6 bases). This CDR3 contains 16 residues. CDR1 SGHVS and CDR2 FQNEAQ come from the germline V gene. CDR3 nucleotides: TGTGCCAGCAGCTTGTCCCGAACAGGGTCGGGAAACACCCTATATTTT. Its protein product is CASSLSRTGSGNTLYF.

This clone has only one observation. The chain carries TRBV13 and TRBJ2-1, with TRBD2 matching 13 bases. This CDR3 spans 14 amino acids. CDR1 and CDR2 from the germline V gene are PRHDT and FYEKMQ (reference sequence). The ends lost 4 bases at V and 8 bases at J; junction bases unmatched: 2. In DNA form, the CDR3 reads TGTGCCAGCAGCTCTGGACTAGCGGGGGATGAGCAGTTCTTC. Amino acid sequence: CASSSGLAGDEQFF.

This CDR3 reads CASSEARGSYGYTF. The CDR3, as DNA: TGTGCCAGCAGTGAAGCCAGGGGGAGTTATGGCTACACCTTC. The J gene is TRBJ1-2, the V gene TRBV6-1, with TRBD1 matching over 7 bases. The CDR3 runs 14 residues. Trimming took 0 bases from V and 5 from J; bases not matched to a gene: 3. Germline CDR1 and CDR2: MNHNS and SASEGT.

The chain couples TRBV10-3 to TRBJ1-1; D gene unclear. The germline CDR1 and CDR2 sequences are ENHRY and SYGVKD. The CDR3 is 15 amino acids. With 5 bases removed from V and 1 base from J, the gap between germline ends came to 14 bases. The DNA of the CDR3 is TGTGCCATCAGTAGGGAATCCGGAGGGAACACTGAAGCTTTCTTT. The encoded protein is CAISRESGGNTEAFF.

The chain couples TRBV13 to TRBJ2-3; 14 bases are shared with TRBD2. With 8 bases clipped from V and 6 bases from J, the junction kept 4 bases outside the gene matches. CDR3 length equals 14 residues. Germline CDR1 is PRHDT and CDR2 is FYEKMQ (reference sequence). The CDR3 protein is CASRLAGGLDTQYF. The CDR3 coding sequence is TGTGCCAGCCGACTAGCGGGGGGGCTGGATACGCAGTATTTT.

V gene TRBV2 combines with J gene TRBJ2-7; tentatively, D is TRBD2 (6 bases). Germline CDR1 SNHLY, CDR2 FYNNEI. The CDR3 runs to 13 residues. The ends were cut back, 10 bases at V and 2 bases at J, with 15 bases in the middle. Written as DNA, the CDR3 is TGTGCCACCACCGCAGGGAGGCCCTACGAGCAGTACTTC. It is translated as CATTAGRPYEQYF. Supplemented by reference TRBV2 and TRBJ2-7, the full variable domain reads EPEVTQTPSHQVTQMGQEVILRCVPISNHLYFYWYRQILGQKVEFLVSFYNNEISEKSEIFDDQFSVERPDGSNFTLKIRSTKLEDSAMYFCATTAGRPYEQYFGPGTRLTVT.

The V and J genes are TRBV27 and TRBJ2-2, with D perhaps matching TRBD2 (6 bases). The V end was cut by 6 bases, the J end by 2 bases, with 13 bases between. From germline, CDR1 is MNHEY and CDR2 SMNVEV (reference sequence). There are 15 residues in the CDR3. Here the CDR3 reads CASSRVAGNTGELFF. CDR3 in DNA: TGTGCCAGCAGCAGGGTGGCGGGAAACACCGGGGAGCTGTTTTTT.

V and J are TRBV5-1 and TRBJ2-1; 13 nucleotides match TRBD2. Losses at the gene ends were 1 base for V and 8 bases for J; bases not matched to a gene: 6. CDR3 length: 16 amino acids. Germline CDR1 and CDR2: SGHRS and YFSETQ. CDR3 region: CASSLPRLAGGDEQFF. The CDR3 nucleotides are TGCGCCAGCAGCTTGCCCCGACTAGCGGGAGGCGATGAGCAGTTCTTC.

This clone appeared a single time. The chain links TRBV7-2 to TRBJ2-7; D is uncertain. Trimming took off 1 base at V and 0 bases at J, with 4 bases between the two ends. This CDR3 has 13 amino acids. Germline assignment: CDR1 SGHTA and CDR2 FQGNSA. In DNA, the CDR3 is TGTGCCAGCAGCTTAGGCGACTCCTACGAGCAGTACTTC. This sequence encodes CASSLGDSYEQYF.

The chain couples TRBV7-2 to TRBJ1-2, with TRBD1 matching over 9 bases. This CDR3 contains 15 residues. Germline CDR1 reads SGHTA; CDR2 reads FQGNSA. J was trimmed by 5 bases and V by 5 bases; bases with no gene match: 9. The CDR3 nucleotides are TGTGCCAGCAGCCCCTTTGGGACAGGGAATTATGGCTACACCTTC. Encoded protein: CASSPFGTGNYGYTF.

A single count supports this clone. The chain links TRBV5-6 to TRBJ1-3; maybe TRBD1 (6 bases). This CDR3 spans 15 amino acids. Looked up from germline, CDR1 is SGHDT and CDR2 is YYEEEE. V lost 1 base, J lost 5 bases, and 13 bases lay in between. As DNA, the CDR3 is TGTGCCAGCAGCTTGATCACAGGGAGCAGAAACACCATATATTTT. It codes for CASSLITGSRNTIYF.

Only a few counts were recorded for this clone. The rearrangement uses TRBV30 and TRBJ2-4; D is ambiguous. The germline gives CDR1 GTSNPN, CDR2 SVGIG (reference sequence). The CDR3 has 14 residues. V was shortened by 1 base and J by 1 base, with 8 bases between the two germline ends. The CDR3 loop reads CAWSGLLAKNIQYF. The CDR3 DNA reads TGTGCCTGGAGTGGCCTATTGGCCAAAAACATTCAGTACTTC.

This clone was counted between two and nine times. V usage is TRBV5-1 and J usage is TRBJ2-7; 9 positions agree with TRBD2. The CDR3 sequence is 15 residues long. The V gene's germline CDR1 is SGHRS and CDR2 YFSETQ. V gave up 5 bases and J gave up 4 bases; unmatched junction bases: 10. CDR3: CASRPSGNSIYEQYF. In DNA form, the CDR3 reads TGCGCCAGCAGGCCTAGCGGGAACTCCATTTACGAGCAGTACTTC.

A single count supports this clone. The genes are TRBV11-2 and TRBJ2-7, with TRBD2 matching over 7 bases. Germline V gene lookup returns CDR1 SGHAT and CDR2 FQNNGV. This CDR3 comprises 14 residues. The J segment lost 3 bases and the V segment lost 7 bases, leaving 9 bases of the junction unmatched. In DNA form, the CDR3 reads TGTGCCAGCACTGTAGCGGGCCCCTACTACGAGCAGTACTTC. Amino acid sequence: CASTVAGPYYEQYF.

The CDR3 protein is CASRIGDRGPGELFF. The DNA for the CDR3 is TGTGCCAGCAGGATAGGCGACAGGGGGCCCGGGGAGCTGTTTTTT. The chain combines TRBV7-9 with TRBJ2-2; 10 bases map to TRBD1. The CDR3 loop spans 15 amino acids. V lost 6 bases to trimming and J lost 6 bases; unmatched junction nucleotides: 7. In germline, CDR1 is SEHNR, CDR2 FQNEAQ (reference sequence).

The rearrangement joins TRBV15 to TRBJ2-5, with 9 bases aligning to TRBD1. The CDR3 runs 16 residues. After removal of 5 bases from V and 4 bases from J, the junction contained 11 bases not matched to a gene. Germline values: CDR1 LNHNV, CDR2 YYDKDF (reference sequence). CDR3 DNA: TGTGCCACCAGCGCCCCGGGACAGGGAACCGGAGAGACCCAGTACTTC. This codes for CATSAPGQGTGETQYF.

This chain joins TRBV2 and TRBJ2-3; 7 bases agree with TRBD2. V lost 7 bases and J lost 2; bases outside the gene matches: 9. CDR1 and CDR2 from the germline V gene are SNHLY and FYNNEI. CDR3 size: 15 residues. The CDR3 DNA is TGTGCCAGCATCCTCCGAGCGGGACTCACAGATACGCAGTATTTT. Its protein product is CASILRAGLTDTQYF.

The rearrangement links TRBV7-3 to TRBJ1-1, with D maybe TRBD1 (5 bases). Germline lookup yields CDR1 SGHTA and CDR2 FQGTGA. This CDR3 region has 16 residues. Trimming stripped 5 bases from V and 5 bases from J, with 21 bases between. In nucleotides, the CDR3 is TGTGCCAGCAGCCCGCTGGCTGGTGGGGCCCCAACTGAAGCTTTCTTT. Residues: CASSPLAGGAPTEAFF.

V gene TRBV6-5 combines with J gene TRBJ2-1; 11 bases are a match to TRBD2. Per germline, CDR1 MNHEY and CDR2 SVGAGI. This CDR3 contains 16 residues. V dropped 2 bases and J dropped 8; count of bases not matched to a gene: 8. CDR3 nucleotide sequence: TGTGCCAGCAGTTACACCACTAGCGGGAGTTACCATGAGCAGTTCTTC. Its translation: CASSYTTSGSYHEQFF.

The chain links TRBV6-5 to TRBJ2-7, with a possible D match to TRBD2 (5 bases). Germline assignment: CDR1 MNHEY and CDR2 SVGAGI. V was cut by 5 bases and J by 5 bases, with 13 bases left in between. The CDR3 has 13 residues. This chain's CDR3 is CASSGLGSDEQYF. The CDR3 DNA follows: TGTGCCAGCAGTGGCCTAGGGAGCGACGAGCAGTACTTC.

The chain employs TRBV6-5 and TRBJ2-1; D is unresolved. Trimming cost V 3 bases and J 9 bases, with 15 bases left between them. The germline V gene has CDR1 MNHEY and CDR2 SVGAGI. The CDR3 sequence is 14 residues long. The CDR3: CASSYGRLTGEQFF. CDR3 DNA: TGTGCCAGCAGTTATGGTCGGCTGACGGGTGAGCAGTTCTTC.